These 13 T cell receptor beta chains came from one sample sequenced in a study of T cell responses to AZD1222 COVID-19 vaccine. Here immunoSEQ multiplex PCR was the method, and the copy in TCRdb shows in-frame clones only, minus some. Among around 150,000 clones listed, more than 75% were seen once. Sample: peripheral blood, taken 28 days after the second AZD1222 dose. These receptors all stem from an adult who received the AZD1222 COVID-19 vaccine.

The V gene is TRBV21-1, the J gene TRBJ1-3. TRBV21-1 is tagged as a pseudogene. This CDR3 is built from 14 residues. CDR3 protein: CASPTPVSGNTIYF. CDR3 coding DNA: TGTGCCAGCCCTACACCCGTCTCTGGAAACACCATATATTTT.

The rearrangement uses TRBV5-4 and TRBJ1-1; 7 bases agree with TRBD1. This CDR3 has 14 amino acids. The V gene's germline CDR1 is SGHNT and CDR2 YYREEE (reference sequence). J gave up 3 bases and V 1 base, and 3 bases lay outside the gene matches. The CDR3 region is CASSLRDRDTEAFF. The CDR3 DNA is TGTGCCAGCAGCTTGCGCGACAGGGACACTGAAGCTTTCTTT.

This rearrangement joins TRBV6-5 to TRBJ2-2; TRBD2 might be the D (7 bases). The V and J ends lost 10 bases and 7 bases respectively, with 19 bases between them. The CDR3 totals 14 residues. CDR1 is MNHEY and CDR2 is SVGAGI in the germline V gene. CDR3 DNA: TGTGCCAACCGTCGTGGGGGGGCTGGCGGGGAGCTGTTTTTT. It is translated as CANRRGGAGGELFF.

The CDR3 nucleotides read TGTGCCAGCAGTTCTAGGACAGGGTTGAGAAATACGCAGTATTTT. This codes for CASSSRTGLRNTQYF. This chain uses TRBV6-5 with TRBJ2-3; 8 positions agree with TRBD1. CDR3 length: 15 amino acids. Germline trimming cut 4 bases from V and 7 bases from J; bases unmatched to any gene: 10. Per germline, CDR1 MNHEY and CDR2 SVGAGI.

The chain uses TRBV3-1 (or the pseudogene TRBV3-2) and TRBJ1-2; D possibly corresponds to TRBD1 (5 bases). The CDR3 loop spans 13 amino acids. Germline-derived CDR1 and CDR2 are LGHDT and YNNKEL (reference sequence). V was cut by 4 bases and J by 12 bases, with 18 bases left in between. Written as DNA, the CDR3 is TGTGCCAGCAGCCCTGGCCGGGACCAGAGCCACACCTTC. It encodes CASSPGRDQSHTF.

This clone was observed once. The V and J genes are TRBV4-2 and TRBJ2-7; 8 positions match TRBD1. The CDR3 length is 13 residues. Germline V CDR1 and CDR2: LGHNA, YNFKEQ. After removal of 4 bases from V and 6 bases from J, the junction contained 5 bases not matched to a gene. Here the CDR3 DNA reads TGTGCCAGCAGCCCGGACAGGGAAGCCGAGCAGTACTTC. Its translation: CASSPDREAEQYF.

The V gene is TRBV18, the J gene TRBJ2-7, with 7 bases that match TRBD1. Germline V gives CDR1 KGHSH, CDR2 LQKENI. V dropped 0 bases and J dropped 1; count of bases not matched to a gene: 0. The CDR3 extends over 14 amino acids. The CDR3 is CASSPPGQSYEQYF. Written as DNA, the CDR3 is TGTGCCAGCTCACCACCGGGACAGTCCTACGAGCAGTACTTC.

This clone has a single count. J is TRBJ2-3 and V is TRBV5-1, with D perhaps TRBD1 (6 bases). V was cut by 4 bases and J by 1 base, with 19 bases left in between. The length of the CDR3 is 17 residues. Germline-derived CDR1 and CDR2 are SGHRS and YFSETQ. The CDR3 DNA reads as TGCGCCAGCAGCCCGAAGACAGGTAGTCGTGGCACAGATACGCAGTATTTT. Translating gives CASSPKTGSRGTDTQYF.

The chain links TRBV19 to TRBJ2-7; TRBD1 matches 7 bases. Germline V gene sequence: CDR1 LNHDA, CDR2 SQIVND (reference sequence). Trimming removed 3 bases from V and 2 bases from J; junction bases left unmatched: 10. This CDR3 contains 16 residues. CDR3 in amino acids: CASSIRTGPLTYEQYF. DNA for the CDR3: TGTGCCAGTAGTATCCGGACAGGCCCCCTTACCTACGAGCAGTACTTC.

This clone came up once. The rearrangement joins TRBV4-3 to TRBJ2-2; no reliable D call. Germline values: CDR1 LGHNA, CDR2 YSLEER. V lost 6 bases and J lost 5, with 10 bases in between. The CDR3 is made up of 13 amino acids. The CDR3 is CASRVGPTGELFF. DNA for the CDR3: TGCGCCAGCAGGGTAGGACCAACCGGGGAGCTGTTTTTT.

The chain links TRBV7-3 to TRBJ2-2; 9 bases align to TRBD1. The V and J ends lost 3 bases and 7 bases, in that order; junction bases with no gene match: 6. This CDR3 is built from 15 residues. The germline CDR1 and CDR2 sequences are SGHTA and FQGTGA. The CDR3 DNA reads as TGTGCCAGCAGCTTGGGGGACAGGGATGACGGGGAGCTGTTTTTT. Its translation is CASSLGDRDDGELFF.

J is TRBJ1-1 and V is TRBV4-1; D may be TRBD1 (6 bases). The CDR3 runs 15 residues. Germline assignment: CDR1 MGHRA and CDR2 YSYEKL. Trimming left V 4 bases short and J 0 bases short, with 12 bases between. As DNA, the CDR3 is TGCGCCAGCAGCCGCGGACAGTTAATGAACACTGAAGCTTTCTTT. Protein sequence: CASSRGQLMNTEAFF.

V gene TRBV5-6 combines with J gene TRBJ1-1; maybe TRBD1 (5 bases). Germline V CDR1 and CDR2: SGHDT, YYEEEE. The CDR3 sequence is 18 residues long. V was cut by 0 bases and J by 2 bases, with 20 bases left in between. The CDR3 DNA reads as TGTGCCAGCAGCTTGGAGGCATGGGACTTCCTGGTCAACACTGAAGCTTTCTTT. Translation: CASSLEAWDFLVNTEAFF. Supplemented by reference TRBV5-6 and TRBJ1-1, the full variable domain reads DAGVTQSPTHLIKTRGQQVTLRCSPKSGHDTVSWYQQALGQGPQFIFQYYEEEERQRGNFPDRFSGHQFPNYSSELNVNALLLGDSALYLCASSLEAWDFLVNTEAFFGQGTRLTVV.